The text below deals with one T cell receptor (beta chain). Looked up from germline, CDR1 is KGHSH and CDR2 is LQKENI. The CDR3 has 14 residues. Trimming took off 2 bases at V and 0 bases at J, with 5 bases between the two ends. The protocol was immunoSEQ multiplex PCR, while the TCRdb copy is restricted to in-frame clones and leaves out a portion. The table includes about 200,000 clones, approximately 82% detected once. The sample belongs to a study of blood T cell repertoires in COVID-19. The sequenced sample consisted of peripheral blood. This TCR was recovered from a human donor in a cohort sampled during active COVID-19. V usage is TRBV18 and J usage is TRBJ2-1, with unresolved D. CDR3 nucleotides: TGTGCCAGCTCACCAGTCGTCTCCTACAATGAGCAGTTCTTC. Translated, it gives CASSPVVSYNEQFF.